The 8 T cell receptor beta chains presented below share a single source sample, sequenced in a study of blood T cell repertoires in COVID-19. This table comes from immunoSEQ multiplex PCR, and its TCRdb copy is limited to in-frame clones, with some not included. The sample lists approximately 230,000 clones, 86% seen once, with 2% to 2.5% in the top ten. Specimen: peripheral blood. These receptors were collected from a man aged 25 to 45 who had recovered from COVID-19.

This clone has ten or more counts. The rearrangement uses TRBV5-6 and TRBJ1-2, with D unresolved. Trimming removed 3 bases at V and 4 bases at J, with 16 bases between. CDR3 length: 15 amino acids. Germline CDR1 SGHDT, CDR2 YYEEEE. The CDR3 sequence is CASSSLNSRGYGYTF. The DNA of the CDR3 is TGTGCCAGCAGCTCCCTTAATTCACGGGGCTATGGCTACACCTTC.

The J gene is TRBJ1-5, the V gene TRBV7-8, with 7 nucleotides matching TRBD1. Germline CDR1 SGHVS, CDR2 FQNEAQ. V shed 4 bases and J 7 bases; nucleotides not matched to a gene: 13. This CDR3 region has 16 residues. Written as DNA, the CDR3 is TGTGCCAGCAGCTCCCGCGTGAAGGGGGCAGGCCAGCCCCAGCATTTT. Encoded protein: CASSSRVKGAGQPQHF.

DNA of the CDR3: TGTGCCACCAGTGGGGGGGGGTCTGATGGCTACACCTTC. Protein product: CATSGGGSDGYTF. This chain joins TRBV24-1 and TRBJ1-2; the D gene is possibly TRBD1 (5 bases). The V gene's germline CDR1 is KGHDR and CDR2 SFDVKD. Trimming took 5 bases from V and 6 from J, leaving 12 bases between them. The CDR3 contains 13 residues.

The CDR3 protein is CASRLGNTEAFF. The CDR3 nucleotides read TGTGCCAGCCGGCTAGGGAACACTGAAGCTTTCTTT. The V call is TRBV6-5, the J call TRBJ1-1; D gene ambiguous. Germline CDR1 is MNHEY and CDR2 is SVGAGI. V was clipped by 8 bases and J by 1 base, with 8 bases between them. The CDR3 has 12 amino acids.

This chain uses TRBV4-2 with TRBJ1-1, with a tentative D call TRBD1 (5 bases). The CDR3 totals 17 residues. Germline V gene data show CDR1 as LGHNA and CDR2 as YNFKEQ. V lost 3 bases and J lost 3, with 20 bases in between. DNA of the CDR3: TGTGCCAGCAGCCATCCTGGGGGGGTTGACGTTTACACTGAAGCTTTCTTT. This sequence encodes CASSHPGGVDVYTEAFF.

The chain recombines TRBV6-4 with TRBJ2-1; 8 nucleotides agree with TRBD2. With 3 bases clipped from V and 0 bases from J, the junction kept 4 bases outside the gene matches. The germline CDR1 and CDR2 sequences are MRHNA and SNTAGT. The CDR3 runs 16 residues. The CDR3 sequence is CASSEVAGSSYNEQFF. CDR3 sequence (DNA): TGTGCCAGCAGTGAGGTAGCGGGGAGCTCCTACAATGAGCAGTTCTTC.

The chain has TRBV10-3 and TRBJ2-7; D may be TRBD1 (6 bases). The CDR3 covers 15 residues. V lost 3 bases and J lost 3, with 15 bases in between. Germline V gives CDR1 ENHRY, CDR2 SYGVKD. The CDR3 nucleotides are TGTGCCATCAGTGACCCACCGGGACAACTCTACGAGCAGTACTTC. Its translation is CAISDPPGQLYEQYF.

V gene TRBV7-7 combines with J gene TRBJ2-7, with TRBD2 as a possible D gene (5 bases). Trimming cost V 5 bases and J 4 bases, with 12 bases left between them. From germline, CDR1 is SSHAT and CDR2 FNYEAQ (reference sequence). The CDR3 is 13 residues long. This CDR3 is CASSPDGNYEQYF. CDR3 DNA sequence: TGTGCCAGCAGCCCCGACGGGAATTACGAGCAGTACTTC. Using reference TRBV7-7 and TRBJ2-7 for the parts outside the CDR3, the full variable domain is GAGVSQSPRYKVTKRGQDVTLRCDPISSHATLYWYQQALGQGPEFLTYFNYEAQPDKSGLPSDRFSAERPEGSISTLTIQRTEQRDSAMYRCASSPDGNYEQYFGPGTRLTVT.